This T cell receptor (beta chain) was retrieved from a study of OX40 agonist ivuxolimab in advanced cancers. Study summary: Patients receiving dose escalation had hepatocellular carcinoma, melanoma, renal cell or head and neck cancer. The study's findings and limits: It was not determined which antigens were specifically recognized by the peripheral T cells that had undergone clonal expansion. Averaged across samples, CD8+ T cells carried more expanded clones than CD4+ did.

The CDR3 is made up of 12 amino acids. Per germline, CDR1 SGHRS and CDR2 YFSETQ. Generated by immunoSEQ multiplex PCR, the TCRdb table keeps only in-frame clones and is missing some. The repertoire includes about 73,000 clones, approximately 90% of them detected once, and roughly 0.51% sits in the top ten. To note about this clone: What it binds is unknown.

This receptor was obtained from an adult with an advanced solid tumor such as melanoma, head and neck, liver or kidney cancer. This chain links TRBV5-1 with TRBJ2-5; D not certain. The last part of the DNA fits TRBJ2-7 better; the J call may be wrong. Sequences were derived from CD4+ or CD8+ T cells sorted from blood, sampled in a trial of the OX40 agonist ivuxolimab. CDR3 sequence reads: CASSLGYHEQYF. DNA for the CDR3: TGCGCCAGCAGCTTAGGCTACCACGAGCAGTACTTC.